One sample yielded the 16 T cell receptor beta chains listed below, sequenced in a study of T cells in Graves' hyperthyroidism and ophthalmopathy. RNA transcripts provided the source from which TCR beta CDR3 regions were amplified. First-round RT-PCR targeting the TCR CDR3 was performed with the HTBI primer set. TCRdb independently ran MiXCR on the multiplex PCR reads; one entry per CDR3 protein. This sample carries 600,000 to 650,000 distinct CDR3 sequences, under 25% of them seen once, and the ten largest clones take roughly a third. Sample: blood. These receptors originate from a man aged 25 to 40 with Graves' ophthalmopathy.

In nucleotides, the CDR3 is TGCGCCAGCAGCTTGTCCTATGCTGGGGCCAACGTCCTGACTTTC. Translating gives CASSLSYAGANVLTF. The V gene is TRBV5-1, the J gene TRBJ2-6, with unresolved D. The CDR3 loop spans 15 amino acids. Germline lookup yields CDR1 SGHRS and CDR2 YFSETQ. Trimming removed 1 base from V and 2 bases from J, with 7 bases in between.

CDR3 loop: CASSNLNRSSDTQYF. Written as DNA, the CDR3 is TGTGCCAGCAGCAACCTTAACAGGAGCTCAGATACGCAGTATTTT. The chain uses TRBV2 and TRBJ2-3; tentatively, D is TRBD1 (5 bases). Trimming removed 6 bases at V and 4 bases at J, with 17 bases between. In germline, CDR1 is SNHLY, CDR2 FYNNEI. The CDR3 is made up of 15 amino acids.

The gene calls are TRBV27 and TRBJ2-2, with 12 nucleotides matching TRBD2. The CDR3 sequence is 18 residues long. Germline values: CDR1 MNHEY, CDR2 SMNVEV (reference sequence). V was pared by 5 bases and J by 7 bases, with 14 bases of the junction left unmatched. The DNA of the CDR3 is TGTGCCAGCAGTCTGCGCTCGGGGGGACTAGCGGGTGTCGGGGAGCTGTTTTTT. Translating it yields CASSLRSGGLAGVGELFF.

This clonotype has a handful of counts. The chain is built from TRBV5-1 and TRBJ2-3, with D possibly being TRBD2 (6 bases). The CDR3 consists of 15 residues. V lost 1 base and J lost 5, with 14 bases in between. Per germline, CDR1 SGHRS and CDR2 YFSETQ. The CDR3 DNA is TGCGCCAGCAGCTTGATTTCTAGCGCGGGAGATACGCAGTATTTT. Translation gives CASSLISSAGDTQYF.

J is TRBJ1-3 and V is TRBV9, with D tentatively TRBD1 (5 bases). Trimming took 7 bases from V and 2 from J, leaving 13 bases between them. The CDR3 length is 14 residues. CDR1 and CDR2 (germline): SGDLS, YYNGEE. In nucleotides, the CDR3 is TGTGCCAGCGGAGGGGTCAGGGCTGGAAACACCATATATTTT. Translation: CASGGVRAGNTIYF.

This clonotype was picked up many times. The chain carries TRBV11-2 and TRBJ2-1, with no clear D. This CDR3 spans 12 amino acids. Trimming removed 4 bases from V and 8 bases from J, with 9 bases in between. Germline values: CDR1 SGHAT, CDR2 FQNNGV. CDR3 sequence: CASSWTGDEQFF. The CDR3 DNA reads TGTGCCAGCAGCTGGACGGGTGATGAGCAGTTCTTC.

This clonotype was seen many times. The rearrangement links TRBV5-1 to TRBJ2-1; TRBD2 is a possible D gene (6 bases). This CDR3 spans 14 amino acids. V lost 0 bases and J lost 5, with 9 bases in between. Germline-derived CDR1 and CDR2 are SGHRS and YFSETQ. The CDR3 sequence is CASSLGTSHNEQFF. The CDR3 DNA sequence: TGCGCCAGCAGCTTGGGAACTAGCCACAATGAGCAGTTCTTC.

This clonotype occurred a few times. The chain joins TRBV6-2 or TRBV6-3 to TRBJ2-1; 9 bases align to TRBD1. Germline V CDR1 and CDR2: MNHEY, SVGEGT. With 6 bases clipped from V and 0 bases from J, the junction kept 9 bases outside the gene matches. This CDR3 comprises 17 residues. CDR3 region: CASRNGQGSSSYNEQFF. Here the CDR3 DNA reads TGTGCCAGCAGAAACGGACAGGGGTCGAGCTCCTACAATGAGCAGTTCTTC.

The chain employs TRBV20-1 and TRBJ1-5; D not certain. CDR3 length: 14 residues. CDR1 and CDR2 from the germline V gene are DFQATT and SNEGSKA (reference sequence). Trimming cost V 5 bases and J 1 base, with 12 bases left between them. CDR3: CSALNRWSNQPQHF. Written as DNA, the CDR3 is TGCAGTGCTCTGAACCGGTGGAGCAATCAGCCCCAGCATTTT.

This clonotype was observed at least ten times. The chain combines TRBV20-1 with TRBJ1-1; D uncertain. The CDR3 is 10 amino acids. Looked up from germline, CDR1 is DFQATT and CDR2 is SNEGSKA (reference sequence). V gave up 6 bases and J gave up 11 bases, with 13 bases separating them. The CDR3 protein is CSASGRRAFF. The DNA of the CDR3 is TGCAGTGCCAGCGGCAGGAGGGCTTTCTTT.

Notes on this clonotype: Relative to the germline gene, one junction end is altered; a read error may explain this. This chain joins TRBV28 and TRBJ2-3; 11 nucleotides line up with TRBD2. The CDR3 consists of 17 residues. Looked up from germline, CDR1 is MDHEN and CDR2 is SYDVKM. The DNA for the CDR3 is TGTGCCAGCACCACCGGGGGACTAGCGGTTAGCACAGATACGCTGTATTTT. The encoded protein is CASTTGGLAVSTDTLYF. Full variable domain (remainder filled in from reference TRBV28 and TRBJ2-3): DVKVTQSSRYLVKRTGEKVFLECVQDMDHENMFWYRQDPGLGLRLIYFSYDVKMKEKGDIPEGYSVSREKKERFSLILESASTNQTSMYLCASTTGGLAVSTDTLYFGPGTRLTVL.

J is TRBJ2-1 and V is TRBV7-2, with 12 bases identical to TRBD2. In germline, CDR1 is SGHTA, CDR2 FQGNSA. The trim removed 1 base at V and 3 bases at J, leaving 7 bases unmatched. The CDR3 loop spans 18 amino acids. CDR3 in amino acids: CASSLEASGRAHYNEQFF. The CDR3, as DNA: TGTGCCAGCAGCTTAGAGGCTAGCGGGAGGGCCCACTACAATGAGCAGTTCTTC.

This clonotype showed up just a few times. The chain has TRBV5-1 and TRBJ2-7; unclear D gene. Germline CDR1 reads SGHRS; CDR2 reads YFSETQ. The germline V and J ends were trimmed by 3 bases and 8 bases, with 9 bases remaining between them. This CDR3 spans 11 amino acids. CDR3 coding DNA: TGCGCCAGCAGCTCCGAGCAGAAGCAGTACTTC. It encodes CASSSEQKQYF.

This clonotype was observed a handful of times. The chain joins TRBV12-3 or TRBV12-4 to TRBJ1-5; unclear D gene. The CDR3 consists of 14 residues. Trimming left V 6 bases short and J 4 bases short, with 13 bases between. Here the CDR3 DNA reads TGTGCCAGCAGGCGCCTTGGAGATAATCAGCCCCAGCATTTT. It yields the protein CASRRLGDNQPQHF.

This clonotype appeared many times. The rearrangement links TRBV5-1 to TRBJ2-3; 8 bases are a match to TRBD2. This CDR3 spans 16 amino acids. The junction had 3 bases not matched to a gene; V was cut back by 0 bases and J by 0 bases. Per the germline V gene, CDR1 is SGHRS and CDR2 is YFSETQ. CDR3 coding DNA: TGCGCCAGCAGCTTGGTCAGCGGGGGAAGCACAGATACGCAGTATTTT. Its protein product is CASSLVSGGSTDTQYF.

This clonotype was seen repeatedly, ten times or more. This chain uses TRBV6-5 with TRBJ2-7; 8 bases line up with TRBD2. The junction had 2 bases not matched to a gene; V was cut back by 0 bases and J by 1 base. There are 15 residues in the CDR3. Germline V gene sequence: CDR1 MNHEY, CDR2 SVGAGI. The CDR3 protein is CASSYSAGASYEQYF. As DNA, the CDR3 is TGTGCCAGCAGTTACTCAGCGGGAGCGTCCTACGAGCAGTACTTC.